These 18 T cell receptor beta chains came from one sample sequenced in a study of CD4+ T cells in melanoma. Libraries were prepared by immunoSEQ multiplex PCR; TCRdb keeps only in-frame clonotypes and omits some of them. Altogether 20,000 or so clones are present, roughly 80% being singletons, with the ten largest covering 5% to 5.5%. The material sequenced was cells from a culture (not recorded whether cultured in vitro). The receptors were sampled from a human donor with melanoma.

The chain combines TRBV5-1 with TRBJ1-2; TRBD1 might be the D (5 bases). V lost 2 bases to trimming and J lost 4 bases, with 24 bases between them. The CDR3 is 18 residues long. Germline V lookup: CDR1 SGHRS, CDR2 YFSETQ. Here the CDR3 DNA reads TGCGCCAGCAGCTTCGCCCCGCCGGGAGCCGGTCAGGGCTATGGCTACACCTTC. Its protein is CASSFAPPGAGQGYGYTF.

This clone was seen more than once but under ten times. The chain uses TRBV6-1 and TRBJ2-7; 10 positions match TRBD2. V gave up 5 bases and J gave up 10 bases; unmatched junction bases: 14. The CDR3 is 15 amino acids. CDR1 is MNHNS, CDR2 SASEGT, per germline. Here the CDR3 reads CASSPHLAGADSQYF. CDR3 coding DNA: TGTGCCAGCAGTCCCCACCTAGCGGGGGCCGACTCCCAGTACTTC.

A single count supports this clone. DNA of the CDR3: TGTGCCAGCAGCTTAGAGGGCTATGGCTACACCTTC. Translation gives CASSLEGYGYTF. The V and J genes are TRBV7-9 and TRBJ1-2; D uncertain. Germline V lookup: CDR1 SEHNR, CDR2 FQNEAQ (reference sequence). Trimming took off 1 base at V and 4 bases at J, with 4 bases between the two ends. The CDR3 totals 12 residues.

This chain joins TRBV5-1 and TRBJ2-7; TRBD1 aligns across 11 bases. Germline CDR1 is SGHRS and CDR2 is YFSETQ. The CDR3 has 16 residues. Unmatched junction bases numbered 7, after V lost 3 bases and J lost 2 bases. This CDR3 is CASSWAPGQGAYEQYF. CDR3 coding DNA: TGCGCCAGCAGCTGGGCTCCGGGACAGGGGGCCTACGAGCAGTACTTC. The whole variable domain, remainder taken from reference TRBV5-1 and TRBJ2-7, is KAGVTQTPRYLIKTRGQQVTLSCSPISGHRSVSWYQQTPGQGLQFLFEYFSETQRNKGNFPGRFSGRQFSNSRSEMNVSTLELGDSALYLCASSWAPGQGAYEQYFGPGTRLTVT.

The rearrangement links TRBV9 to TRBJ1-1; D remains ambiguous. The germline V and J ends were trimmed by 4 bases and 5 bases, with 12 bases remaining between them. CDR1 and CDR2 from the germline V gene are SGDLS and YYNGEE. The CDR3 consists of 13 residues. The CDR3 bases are TGTGCCAGCAGCTCGTTGCCGGGGACTGAAGCTTTCTTT. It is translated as CASSSLPGTEAFF.

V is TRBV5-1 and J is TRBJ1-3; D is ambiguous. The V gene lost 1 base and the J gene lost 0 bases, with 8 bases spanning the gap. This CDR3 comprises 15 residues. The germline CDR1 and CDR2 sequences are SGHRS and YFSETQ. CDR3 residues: CASSLWQSSGNTIYF. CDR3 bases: TGCGCCAGCAGCTTGTGGCAGAGCTCTGGAAACACCATATATTTT.

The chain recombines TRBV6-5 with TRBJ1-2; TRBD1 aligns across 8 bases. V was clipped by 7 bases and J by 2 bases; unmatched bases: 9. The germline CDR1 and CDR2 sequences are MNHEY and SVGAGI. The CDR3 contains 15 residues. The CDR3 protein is CASTQGALKNYGYTF. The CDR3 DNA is TGTGCCAGCACCCAGGGGGCCCTAAAAAACTATGGCTACACCTTC.

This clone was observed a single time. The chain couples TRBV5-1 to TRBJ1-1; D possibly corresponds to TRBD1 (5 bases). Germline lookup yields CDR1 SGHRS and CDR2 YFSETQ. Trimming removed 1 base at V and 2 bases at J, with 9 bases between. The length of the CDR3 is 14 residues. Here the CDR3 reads CASSLFQGNTEAFF. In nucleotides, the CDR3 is TGCGCCAGCAGCTTGTTTCAGGGAAACACTGAAGCTTTCTTT.

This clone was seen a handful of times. In nucleotides, the CDR3 is TGTGCCAGCAGCTTACTGGTCCTAAGGAGTGAGACCCAGTACTTC. It encodes CASSLLVLRSETQYF. The J gene is TRBJ2-5, the V gene TRBV7-6; no clear D. Germline CDR1 and CDR2: SGHVS and FNYEAQ. This CDR3 has 15 residues. Trimming stripped 2 bases from V and 5 bases from J, with 15 bases between.

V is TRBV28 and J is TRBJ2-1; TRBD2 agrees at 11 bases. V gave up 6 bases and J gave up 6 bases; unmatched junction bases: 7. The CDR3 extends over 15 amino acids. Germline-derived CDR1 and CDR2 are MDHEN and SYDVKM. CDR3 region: CASSATSGGGNEQFF. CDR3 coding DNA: TGTGCCAGCAGCGCAACTAGCGGGGGTGGCAATGAGCAGTTCTTC. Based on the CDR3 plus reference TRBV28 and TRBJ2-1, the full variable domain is DVKVTQSSRYLVKRTGEKVFLECVQDMDHENMFWYRQDPGLGLRLIYFSYDVKMKEKGDIPEGYSVSREKKERFSLILESASTNQTSMYLCASSATSGGGNEQFFGPGTRLTVL.

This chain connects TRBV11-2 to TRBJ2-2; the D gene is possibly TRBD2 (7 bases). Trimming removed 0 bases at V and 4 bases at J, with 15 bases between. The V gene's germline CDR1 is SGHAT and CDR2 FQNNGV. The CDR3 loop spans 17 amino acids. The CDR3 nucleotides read TGTGCCAGCAGCTTAGATGGCGGCGGGGGCCTCACCGGGGAGCTGTTTTTT. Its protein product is CASSLDGGGGLTGELFF.

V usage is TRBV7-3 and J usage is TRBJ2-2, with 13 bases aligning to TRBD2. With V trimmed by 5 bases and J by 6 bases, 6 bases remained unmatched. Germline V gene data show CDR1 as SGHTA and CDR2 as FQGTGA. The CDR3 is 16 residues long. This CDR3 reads CASSNRGLAGPGELFF. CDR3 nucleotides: TGTGCCAGCAGCAACCGGGGACTAGCGGGGCCCGGGGAGCTGTTTTTT.

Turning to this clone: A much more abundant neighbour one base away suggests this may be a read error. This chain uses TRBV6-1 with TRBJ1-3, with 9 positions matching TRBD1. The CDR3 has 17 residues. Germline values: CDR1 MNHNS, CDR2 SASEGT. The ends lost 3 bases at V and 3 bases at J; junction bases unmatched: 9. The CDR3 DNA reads TGTGCCAGCAGTGACACTTTACAGGGGGCGGGTGGAAACACCATATATTTT. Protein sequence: CASSDTLQGAGGNTIYF.

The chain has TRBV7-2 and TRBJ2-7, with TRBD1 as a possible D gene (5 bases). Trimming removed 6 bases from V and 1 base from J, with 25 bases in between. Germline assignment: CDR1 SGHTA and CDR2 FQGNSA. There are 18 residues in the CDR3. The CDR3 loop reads CASRSLGLGRASSYEQYF. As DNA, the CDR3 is TGTGCCAGCAGATCCCTTGGGCTAGGCAGGGCCTCTTCCTACGAGCAGTACTTC.

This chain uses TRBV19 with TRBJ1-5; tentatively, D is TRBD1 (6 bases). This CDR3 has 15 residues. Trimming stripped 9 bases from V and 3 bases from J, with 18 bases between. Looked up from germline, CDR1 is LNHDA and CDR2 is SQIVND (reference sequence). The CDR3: CASHSRGGINQPQHF. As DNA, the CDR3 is TGTGCCAGCCACTCCCGCGGGGGCATCAATCAGCCCCAGCATTTT.

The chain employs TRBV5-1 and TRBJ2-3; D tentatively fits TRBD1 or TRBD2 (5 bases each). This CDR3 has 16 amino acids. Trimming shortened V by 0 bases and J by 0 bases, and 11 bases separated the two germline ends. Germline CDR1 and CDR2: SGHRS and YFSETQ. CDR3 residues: CASSLVGTVSTDTQYF. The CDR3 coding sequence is TGCGCCAGCAGCTTGGTGGGGACCGTAAGCACAGATACGCAGTATTTT.

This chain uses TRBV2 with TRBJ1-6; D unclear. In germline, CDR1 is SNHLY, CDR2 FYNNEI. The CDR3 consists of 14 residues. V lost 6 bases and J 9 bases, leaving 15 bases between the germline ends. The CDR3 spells CASRLTAVSSPLHF. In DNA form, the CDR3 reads TGTGCCAGCAGGCTAACAGCGGTCTCTTCACCCCTCCACTTT.

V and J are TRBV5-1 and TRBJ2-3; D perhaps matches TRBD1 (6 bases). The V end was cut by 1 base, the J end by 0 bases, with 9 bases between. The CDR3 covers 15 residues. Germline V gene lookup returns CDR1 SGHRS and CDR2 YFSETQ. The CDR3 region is CASSLQGRSTDTQYF. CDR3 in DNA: TGCGCCAGCAGCTTGCAGGGGCGAAGCACAGATACGCAGTATTTT.